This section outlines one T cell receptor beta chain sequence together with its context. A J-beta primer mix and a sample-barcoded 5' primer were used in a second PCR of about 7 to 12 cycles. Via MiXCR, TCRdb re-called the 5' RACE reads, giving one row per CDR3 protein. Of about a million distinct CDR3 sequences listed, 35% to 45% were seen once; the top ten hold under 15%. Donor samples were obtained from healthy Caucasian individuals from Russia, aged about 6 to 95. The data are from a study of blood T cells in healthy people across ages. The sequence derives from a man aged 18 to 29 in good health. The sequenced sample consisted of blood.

CDR3 in DNA: TGTGCCAGCAGCTTGGAGGGACAGGGAAGGGATACGCAGTATTTT. It codes for CASSLEGQGRDTQYF. The chain links TRBV5-4 to TRBJ2-3; 9 nucleotides match TRBD1. The CDR3 loop spans 15 amino acids. Losses at the gene ends were 0 bases for V and 6 bases for J; bases not matched to a gene: 5. Looked up from germline, CDR1 is SGHNT and CDR2 is YYREEE (reference sequence). Complete variable domain (other parts from reference TRBV5-4 and TRBJ2-3): ETGVTQSPTHLIKTRGQQVTLRCSSQSGHNTVSWYQQALGQGPQFIFQYYREEENGRGNFPPRFSGLQFPNYSSELNVNALELDDSALYLCASSLEGQGRDTQYFGPGTRLTVL.